The clone carrying this TCR beta chain has more than one count but fewer than ten. There were TCR beta CDR3 regions amplified from RNA transcripts. HTBI primers were the set used in a first-round RT-PCR of the TCR CDR3. Each CDR3 protein gets one entry after TCRdb re-called the multiplex PCR reads with MiXCR. The sample consists of about 290,000 distinct CDR3 sequences, roughly 18% of them appearing once. Per germline, CDR1 SGHTS and CDR2 YDEGEE. The CDR3 is made up of 16 amino acids. V lost 0 bases and J lost 1, with 11 bases in between. This entry is derived from a study of T cells in Graves' hyperthyroidism and ophthalmopathy.

V is TRBV5-8 and J is TRBJ1-5; D gene unclear. Sequencing input: blood. The sequence came from a man aged 45-60 years with Graves' ophthalmopathy. CDR3 nucleotide sequence: TGTGCCAGCAGCTTGGTTGCCGGAACCAGCAATCAGCCCCAGCATTTT. Protein sequence: CASSLVAGTSNQPQHF.